This T cell receptor beta chain was identified in a study of monozygotic twins with inflammatory bowel disease. There are 15 residues in the CDR3. Germline V gives CDR1 SGHVS, CDR2 FNYEAQ. Regarding this clonotype: The antigen is not known.

Study-wide points: Repertoire similarity did not differ between concordant and discordant twins, perhaps due to limited power. Immunosuppressive treatment differences may have increased patient repertoire variability.

Every TCR library consumed around 4,000 ng of total RNA. The UMIs contained a 6-nucleotide sample barcode. They were added by template switching during cDNA synthesis. After re-calling the 5' RACE reads, TCRdb lists one entry per CDR3 protein, DNA absent. The sample totals some 440,000 distinct CDR3 sequences. The genes are TRBV7-6 and TRBJ1-3. This receptor was taken from a human donor with ulcerative colitis or Crohn's disease, or a healthy co-twin of an affected twin (not recorded which). Material for sequencing was blood. CDR3 loop: CASSPYGGVGNTIYF.